One and the same sample provided the 20 T cell receptor beta chains below, sequenced in a study of T cells in Graves' hyperthyroidism and ophthalmopathy. RNA transcripts provided the source from which TCR beta CDR3 regions were amplified. A set of HTBI primers served as the primers for a first-round RT-PCR of the TCR CDR3. MiXCR was run by TCRdb on the multiplex PCR reads, yielding one entry per CDR3 protein. Of more than 300,000 distinct CDR3 sequences in the sample, roughly 13% were seen once. What was sequenced was blood. The receptors originated from a young woman with Graves' hyperthyroidism.

Comment on this clonotype: Since a much larger clone is just one base distant, this may be a read error. The chain uses TRBV12-3 or TRBV12-4 and TRBJ2-3, with a tentative D call TRBD1 (6 bases). The assigned J gene may be wrong: the sequence end matches TRBJ1-5 better. CDR3 size: 14 residues. The CDR3 protein is CASSSGTSTDTQHF. CDR3 nucleotides: TGTGCCAGCAGTTCCGGGACAAGCACAGATACGCAGCATTTT.

This clonotype was counted at least ten times. At one boundary the junction diverges from the germline segment, which might be a read error. The chain combines TRBV6-5 with TRBJ1-1; D unresolved. Germline V gene lookup returns CDR1 MNHEY and CDR2 SVGAGI. The CDR3 runs 14 residues. The CDR3 region has the DNA TGTGCCAGCAGCTACTCCGGCCCGGCCACTGAAGCTTTCTTT. Translation: CASSYSGPATEAFF.

This clonotype was recorded many times. The V call is TRBV20-1, the J call TRBJ2-3, with a tentative D call TRBD2 (6 bases). The CDR3 extends over 12 amino acids. Germline CDR1 is DFQATT and CDR2 is SNEGSKA (reference sequence). V lost 3 bases to trimming and J lost 7 bases, with 11 bases between them. The CDR3 bases are TGCAGTGCTAGCGTGACTAGTCATACGCAGTATTTT. Protein: CSASVTSHTQYF.

The chain joins TRBV6-2 or TRBV6-3 to TRBJ1-3; TRBD1 might be the D (6 bases). The length of the CDR3 is 17 residues. Deletions cut 6 bases from V and 4 bases from J, with 22 bases between. Germline lookup yields CDR1 MNHEY and CDR2 SVGEGT. The CDR3 is CASRRLRTGKEGNTIYF. In nucleotides, the CDR3 is TGTGCCAGCAGAAGACTAAGAACAGGGAAAGAGGGAAACACCATATATTTT.

This clonotype has a handful of counts. The chain employs TRBV9 and TRBJ2-5; TRBD2 is a possible D gene (6 bases). V lost 4 bases to trimming and J lost 2 bases, with 15 bases between them. There are 15 residues in the CDR3. Germline assignment: CDR1 SGDLS and CDR2 YYNGEE. CDR3 in amino acids: CASSTGGQTQETQYF. The CDR3 DNA follows: TGTGCCAGCAGCACAGGAGGGCAGACACAAGAGACCCAGTACTTC.

This clonotype came up many times. The J gene is TRBJ2-7, the V gene TRBV27; a possible D gene is TRBD1 (5 bases). Germline V CDR1 and CDR2: MNHEY, SMNVEV (reference sequence). The CDR3 is 14 residues long. Trimming left V 4 bases short and J 5 bases short, with 15 bases between. In DNA, the CDR3 is TGTGCCAGCAGTTCAGGACACCTTCACCACGAGCAGTACTTC. It specifies CASSSGHLHHEQYF.

This clonotype was seen repeatedly, ten times or more. The rearrangement uses TRBV7-8 and TRBJ2-2, with D perhaps given as TRBD1 or TRBD2 (6 bases each). Germline CDR1 SGHVS, CDR2 FQNEAQ. The CDR3 is made up of 16 amino acids. The V and J ends lost 0 bases and 7 bases respectively, with 15 bases between them. The CDR3 protein is CASSLAGGYRNGELFF. DNA of the CDR3: TGTGCCAGCAGCTTAGCGGGGGGCTACAGAAACGGGGAGCTGTTTTTT.

This clonotype was seen repeatedly, ten times or more. V usage is TRBV18 and J usage is TRBJ2-3; no clear D. Trimming pared 3 bases from V and 6 bases from J, leaving 10 bases between. Germline CDR1 reads KGHSH; CDR2 reads LQKENI. The CDR3 covers 13 residues. CDR3 nucleotide sequence: TGTGCCAGCTCACCGGTGACCACCGATACGCAGTATTTT. Its protein is CASSPVTTDTQYF. Full variable domain (remainder filled in from reference TRBV18 and TRBJ2-3): NAGVMQNPRHLVRRRGQEARLRCSPMKGHSHVYWYRQLPEEGLKFMVYLQKENIIDESGMPKERFSAEFPKEGPSILRIQQVVRGDSAAYFCASSPVTTDTQYFGPGTRLTVL.

This clonotype has a count of ten or more. The genes are TRBV6-1 and TRBJ1-1; the D gene is possibly TRBD1 (6 bases). The CDR3 loop spans 13 amino acids. Germline V gene data show CDR1 as MNHNS and CDR2 as SASEGT. Trimming took 5 bases from V and 3 from J, leaving 10 bases between them. The CDR3 region is CASSMQGYTEAFF. CDR3 sequence (DNA): TGTGCCAGCAGTATGCAGGGGTACACTGAAGCTTTCTTT.

This clonotype has a count of ten or more. The chain employs TRBV7-2 and TRBJ2-1; no reliable D call. V lost 4 bases and J 0 bases, leaving 10 bases between the germline ends. Germline CDR1 is SGHTA and CDR2 is FQGNSA. The CDR3 has 15 residues. The CDR3 nucleotides are TGTGCCAGCAGCTCCCGACTGAGCTCCTACAATGAGCAGTTCTTC. Its translation: CASSSRLSSYNEQFF.

This clonotype was recorded once. This may arise from a read error, as a much more abundant clone is one base away. The chain uses TRBV9 and TRBJ2-1; D is unresolved. CDR3 size: 15 residues. Per germline, CDR1 SGDLS and CDR2 YYNGEE. The V and J ends lost 0 bases and 4 bases respectively, with 11 bases between them. Here the CDR3 reads CASSVAGPGYNEQFF. CDR3 sequence (DNA): TGTGCCAGCAGCGTAGCCGGACCGGGTTACAATGAGCAGTTCTTC.

This clonotype has ten or more counts. The rearrangement joins TRBV5-1 to TRBJ2-3, with 8 bases lining up with TRBD1. The CDR3 sequence is 15 residues long. V lost 4 bases to trimming and J lost 2 bases; unmatched junction nucleotides: 6. Germline assignment: CDR1 SGHRS and CDR2 YFSETQ. The CDR3 protein is CASSPDQGATDTQYF. The CDR3 DNA follows: TGCGCCAGCAGCCCCGACCAGGGGGCCACAGATACGCAGTATTTT.

There are many counts of this clonotype. V is TRBV12-3 or TRBV12-4 and J is TRBJ1-1; no definite D call. Trimming left V 1 base short and J 11 bases short, with 14 bases between. The CDR3 loop spans 13 amino acids. As DNA, the CDR3 is TGTGCCAGCAGTTTAGGGGCAGCCCGGCGGGCTTTCTTT. It codes for CASSLGAARRAFF.

The chain combines TRBV14 with TRBJ2-3; D is undetermined. The CDR3 runs 15 residues. Germline V gene lookup returns CDR1 SGHDN and CDR2 FVKESK. Trimming left V 0 bases short and J 1 base short, with 8 bases between. This chain's CDR3 is CASSQDPPGTDTQYF. The CDR3 nucleotides are TGTGCCAGCAGCCAAGACCCCCCGGGCACAGATACGCAGTATTTT.

This clonotype was seen at least ten times. V gene TRBV20-1 combines with J gene TRBJ2-3; D gene uncertain. Trimming stripped 3 bases from V and 3 bases from J, with 16 bases between. This CDR3 contains 15 residues. Germline CDR1 DFQATT, CDR2 SNEGSKA (reference sequence). The CDR3 DNA reads as TGCAGTGCTAGTTCGGTAGACGATTCAACAGATACGCAGTATTTT. Amino acids: CSASSVDDSTDTQYF.

This chain uses TRBV7-9 with TRBJ2-4; no definite D call. Germline CDR1 reads SEHNR; CDR2 reads FQNEAQ (reference sequence). V lost 4 bases to trimming and J lost 8 bases, with 6 bases between them. This CDR3 has 11 amino acids. The CDR3 region has the DNA TGTGCCAGCAGCTCATCGTACATTCAGTACTTC. Translation gives CASSSSYIQYF.

This clonotype was recorded at least ten times. The V call is TRBV5-6, the J call TRBJ1-1; 8 positions match TRBD1. Germline V gene lookup returns CDR1 SGHDT and CDR2 YYEEEE. The CDR3 has 15 residues. V was pared by 0 bases and J by 5 bases, with 6 bases of the junction left unmatched. The CDR3 nucleotides read TGTGCCAGCAGCTTGGATCAGGGGGCGTGGACTGAAGCTTTCTTT. Its translation: CASSLDQGAWTEAFF.

This clonotype was observed many times. CDR3 bases: TGTGCCAGCAGTGCGGGGGGGAAGGATCAGCCCCAGCATTTT. Protein: CASSAGGKDQPQHF. J is TRBJ1-5 and V is TRBV28; D may be TRBD1 (5 bases). Trimming removed 5 bases at V and 5 bases at J, with 13 bases between. The CDR3 runs 14 residues. Germline V gene sequence: CDR1 MDHEN, CDR2 SYDVKM.

Ten or more counts support this clonotype. The V call is TRBV18, the J call TRBJ2-3; 8 nucleotides line up with TRBD2. This CDR3 has 16 amino acids. Germline assignment: CDR1 KGHSH and CDR2 LQKENI. Germline trimming cut 5 bases from V and 0 bases from J; bases unmatched to any gene: 7. The CDR3 DNA is TGTGCCAGCTCATCAAGGACTAGCAGTAGCACAGATACGCAGTATTTT. This encodes CASSSRTSSSTDTQYF.

This clonotype was detected many times. The chain links TRBV4-3 to TRBJ2-7; D is uncertain. V shed 3 bases and J shed 0 bases, with 9 bases lying between them. The CDR3 consists of 14 residues. CDR1 is LGHNA and CDR2 is YSLEER in the germline V gene. The CDR3 protein is CASSHSYFSYEQYF. The CDR3, as DNA: TGCGCCAGCAGCCATTCCTATTTCTCCTACGAGCAGTACTTC.